The 26 T cell receptor beta chains presented below share a single source sample, sequenced in a study of blood T cell repertoires in COVID-19. The assay was immunoSEQ multiplex PCR, and TCRdb's table has in-frame clones only and misses some. The sample holds 150,000 or so clones, 88% seen once. Sequencing input: peripheral blood. The receptors were gathered from a human donor in a cohort sampled during active COVID-19.

The V call is TRBV18, the J call TRBJ2-1; possible D gene TRBD1, 6 bases. There are 17 residues in the CDR3. Trimming took off 5 bases at V and 2 bases at J, with 19 bases between the two ends. Germline V CDR1 and CDR2: KGHSH, LQKENI. DNA for the CDR3: TGTGCCAGCTCATCCCGGCTGAACAGGGAACCCTACAATGAGCAGTTCTTC. As protein: CASSSRLNREPYNEQFF. Drawing the rest from reference TRBV18 and TRBJ2-1, the complete variable domain is NAGVMQNPRHLVRRRGQEARLRCSPMKGHSHVYWYRQLPEEGLKFMVYLQKENIIDESGMPKERFSAEFPKEGPSILRIQQVVRGDSAAYFCASSSRLNREPYNEQFFGPGTRLTVL.

V gene TRBV30 combines with J gene TRBJ1-5, with no clear D. CDR3 length: 18 amino acids. Looked up from germline, CDR1 is GTSNPN and CDR2 is SVGIG (reference sequence). V was shortened by 5 bases and J by 0 bases, with 23 bases between the two germline ends. CDR3 amino acids: CAWPYNPGENYSNQPQHF. The CDR3 region has the DNA TGTGCCTGGCCTTACAACCCCGGGGAAAACTATAGCAATCAGCCCCAGCATTTT. Complete variable domain (other parts from reference TRBV30 and TRBJ1-5): SQTIHQWPATLVQPVGSPLSLECTVEGTSNPNLYWYRQAAGRGLQLLFYSVGIGQISSEVPQNLSASRPQDRQFILSSKKLLLSDSGFYLCAWPYNPGENYSNQPQHFGDGTRLSIL.

The chain combines TRBV5-4 with TRBJ2-3; 7 bases are shared with TRBD2. The CDR3 has 15 amino acids. V dropped 0 bases and J dropped 0; count of bases not matched to a gene: 1. Germline lookup yields CDR1 SGHNT and CDR2 YYREEE (reference sequence). CDR3 sequence: CASSLDGGSTDTQYF. The CDR3 nucleotides read TGTGCCAGCAGCTTGGACGGGGGGAGCACAGATACGCAGTATTTT.

This clone was counted only a few times. The CDR3 loop is CASSPRDSISPLHF. CDR3 bases: TGTGCCAGCTCCCCCCGGGACAGTATTTCACCCCTCCACTTT. This rearrangement joins TRBV18 to TRBJ1-6; 7 nucleotides match TRBD1. The CDR3 extends over 14 amino acids. The ends lost 6 bases at V and 9 bases at J; junction bases unmatched: 8. CDR1 is KGHSH, CDR2 LQKENI, per germline.

This clone was seen just once. This sequence joins TRBV29-1 and TRBJ2-7; TRBD1 agrees at 8 bases. V dropped 7 bases and J dropped 4; count of bases not matched to a gene: 18. Germline CDR1 is SQVTM and CDR2 is ANQGSEA. The CDR3 runs 16 residues. CDR3 amino acids: CSARTGLNIGVYEQYF. Here the CDR3 DNA reads TGCAGCGCCCGGACAGGGCTAAACATTGGGGTTTACGAGCAGTACTTC.

The chain has TRBV3-1 (or the pseudogene TRBV3-2) and TRBJ1-5, with TRBD1 identical over 11 bases. This CDR3 has 19 amino acids. Trimming cost V 0 bases and J 6 bases; bases outside gene matches: 13. In germline, CDR1 is LGHDT, CDR2 YNNKEL (reference sequence). The CDR3 coding sequence is TGTGCCAGCAGCCAAGATCAGGGTCGGACAGGGGGCGCCAGTCAGCCCCAGCATTTT. Translation gives CASSQDQGRTGGASQPQHF.

In DNA form, the CDR3 reads TGCGCCAGCAGCCCCCGGGAGGGAACAGATACGCAGTATTTT. Its translation: CASSPREGTDTQYF. The V call is TRBV5-1, the J call TRBJ2-3; 8 bases are shared with TRBD2. V trimming: 4 bases; J trimming: 3 bases; junction bases outside the gene matches: 4. The CDR3 totals 14 residues. Germline loops: CDR1 SGHRS, CDR2 YFSETQ.

This chain uses TRBV9 with TRBJ2-7; 9 nucleotides match TRBD2. In germline, CDR1 is SGDLS, CDR2 YYNGEE. Germline trimming cut 0 bases from V and 4 bases from J; bases unmatched to any gene: 5. This CDR3 contains 15 residues. The CDR3: CASSVDPSGTYEQYF. The CDR3 DNA is TGTGCCAGCAGCGTAGATCCTAGCGGGACTTACGAGCAGTACTTC.

This sequence joins TRBV19 and TRBJ2-1; 7 bases are a match to TRBD2. Losses at the gene ends were 2 bases for V and 9 bases for J; bases not matched to a gene: 7. Germline CDR1 is LNHDA and CDR2 is SQIVND (reference sequence). The CDR3 sequence is 14 residues long. CDR3 amino acids: CASSIRQREAEQFF. CDR3 DNA: TGTGCCAGTAGTATACGCCAACGGGAGGCTGAGCAGTTCTTC.

For the CDR3, the DNA is TGTGCCAGCAGTTCTACCGCAACTAATGAAAAACTGTTTTTT. As protein: CASSSTATNEKLFF. This rearrangement joins TRBV6-2 or TRBV6-3 to TRBJ1-4; D unclear. Between the trimmed V and J ends, which lost 4 bases and 0 bases, there was a span of 6 bases. This CDR3 is 14 amino acids long. CDR1 and CDR2 (germline): MNHEY, SVGEGT.

Written as DNA, the CDR3 is TGCAGCGGGGGACAGACCAACTATGGCTACACCTTC. Protein sequence: CSGGQTNYGYTF. V usage is TRBV29-1 and J usage is TRBJ1-2, with 7 bases aligning to TRBD1. Germline lookup yields CDR1 SQVTM and CDR2 ANQGSEA. The CDR3 loop spans 12 amino acids. With 7 bases clipped from V and 2 bases from J, the junction kept 4 bases outside the gene matches.

This sequence joins TRBV3-1 (or the pseudogene TRBV3-2) and TRBJ2-7, with 10 positions matching TRBD2. The V gene end was trimmed by 4 bases and the J gene end by 6 bases; junction bases not matched to a gene: 3. This CDR3 has 13 residues. Germline CDR1 reads LGHDT; CDR2 reads YNNKEL (reference sequence). The chain's CDR3 is CASSPGLASEQYF. CDR3 nucleotide sequence: TGTGCCAGCAGCCCGGGACTAGCGAGCGAGCAGTACTTC.

The gene calls are TRBV6-2 or TRBV6-3 and TRBJ2-5; 10 bases map to TRBD1. The CDR3 covers 16 residues. From germline, CDR1 is MNHEY and CDR2 SVGEGT. J gave up 2 bases and V 0 bases, and 3 bases lay outside the gene matches. CDR3 protein: CASSYSGTGAQETQYF. CDR3 nucleotide sequence: TGTGCCAGCAGTTACTCCGGGACAGGGGCGCAAGAGACCCAGTACTTC.

The rearrangement links TRBV28 to TRBJ2-7; TRBD1 is a possible D gene (5 bases). Germline V gene lookup returns CDR1 MDHEN and CDR2 SYDVKM. The CDR3 sequence is 15 residues long. V was trimmed by 3 bases and J by 2 bases, leaving 14 bases between them. As DNA, the CDR3 is TGTGCCAGCAGTTTGAGGCAGGGTAATGCCTACGAGCAGTACTTC. Translating gives CASSLRQGNAYEQYF.

The CDR3 spells CASSVDGGGQPQHF. The DNA of the CDR3 is TGTGCCAGCAGCGTAGACGGGGGAGGCCAGCCCCAGCATTTT. The V call is TRBV9, the J call TRBJ1-5; possibly TRBD1 for D (5 bases). CDR3 size: 14 residues. V dropped 0 bases and J dropped 7 bases, with 11 bases sitting between them. Germline CDR1 is SGDLS and CDR2 is YYNGEE.

This chain connects TRBV5-1 to TRBJ1-6; D is perhaps TRBD1 (6 bases). Germline CDR1 and CDR2: SGHRS and YFSETQ. Trimming stripped 0 bases from V and 7 bases from J, with 11 bases between. This CDR3 contains 15 residues. In DNA form, the CDR3 reads TGCGCCAGCAGCTTGGCTACAGGGAAAAATTCACCCCTCCACTTT. It is translated as CASSLATGKNSPLHF.

This chain links TRBV28 with TRBJ2-7; 8 positions match TRBD2. The CDR3 covers 17 residues. Per the germline V gene, CDR1 is MDHEN and CDR2 is SYDVKM. The trim removed 3 bases at V and 0 bases at J, leaving 10 bases unmatched. The CDR3 DNA is TGTGCCAGCAGTTTGGCGGGGGGATCCTTTAGCTCCTACGAGCAGTACTTC. It is translated as CASSLAGGSFSSYEQYF.

The chain couples TRBV7-9 to TRBJ2-2; D is perhaps TRBD1 (5 bases). Germline loops: CDR1 SEHNR, CDR2 FQNEAQ (reference sequence). The CDR3 runs 15 residues. Trimming shortened V by 5 bases and J by 0 bases, and 10 bases separated the two germline ends. CDR3 loop: CASSPMTANTGELFF. The CDR3 DNA is TGTGCCAGCAGCCCCATGACAGCGAACACCGGGGAGCTGTTTTTT.

The table lists this clone with a few counts. The V call is TRBV28, the J call TRBJ2-7, with TRBD1 as a possible D gene (6 bases). Germline V CDR1 and CDR2: MDHEN, SYDVKM. The CDR3 runs 12 residues. V was trimmed by 10 bases and J by 2 bases, leaving 12 bases between them. CDR3 residues: CATEDSPYEQYF. CDR3 coding DNA: TGTGCCACCGAGGACAGCCCCTACGAGCAGTACTTC.

This chain uses TRBV7-6 with TRBJ1-4, with TRBD1 identical over 9 bases. CDR1 is SGHVS, CDR2 FNYEAQ, per germline. J gave up 8 bases and V 5 bases, and 6 bases lay outside the gene matches. The CDR3 length is 14 residues. CDR3 coding DNA: TGTGCCAGCAGCCCGGACAGGGGAGGCGAAAAACTGTTTTTT. Its protein is CASSPDRGGEKLFF.

This chain connects TRBV29-1 to TRBJ2-1; TRBD2 matches 12 bases. CDR3 size: 14 residues. CDR1 is SQVTM and CDR2 is ANQGSEA in the germline V gene. J was trimmed by 3 bases and V by 6 bases; bases with no gene match: 3. The DNA of the CDR3 is TGCAGCGTGGAGACTAGCGGGAGCTACAATGAGCAGTTCTTC. It codes for CSVETSGSYNEQFF.

This clone occurred once. V and J are TRBV30 and TRBJ2-5, with 9 bases fitting TRBD1. Germline lookup yields CDR1 GTSNPN and CDR2 SVGIG (reference sequence). Trimming took 3 bases from V and 0 from J; bases not matched to a gene: 2. This CDR3 has 14 amino acids. Here the CDR3 DNA reads TGTGCCTGGAGGACAGGGGGGTACCAAGAGACCCAGTACTTC. This gives the protein CAWRTGGYQETQYF.

The chain uses TRBV28 and TRBJ1-4; no firm D call. The CDR3 is 12 residues long. Germline CDR1 MDHEN, CDR2 SYDVKM. Between the trimmed V and J ends, which lost 5 bases and 7 bases, there was a span of 8 bases. CDR3 sequence: CASSRGVEKLFF. In DNA form, the CDR3 reads TGTGCCAGCAGTCGCGGGGTTGAAAAACTGTTTTTT.

The chain is built from TRBV5-4 and TRBJ2-1, with 11 bases identical to TRBD2. Per the germline V gene, CDR1 is SGHNT and CDR2 is YYREEE (reference sequence). This CDR3 contains 15 residues. With V trimmed by 2 bases and J by 8 bases, 6 bases remained unmatched. The CDR3 is CASSFGTSGGDEQFF. CDR3 sequence (DNA): TGTGCCAGCAGCTTTGGAACTAGCGGGGGAGATGAGCAGTTCTTC.

This clone was seen a few times. The CDR3 is CASSQVRQGPTEAFF. DNA of the CDR3: TGCGCCAGCAGCCAAGTCCGACAGGGGCCCACTGAAGCTTTCTTT. V and J are TRBV4-3 and TRBJ1-1; 8 bases agree with TRBD1. V lost 1 base and J lost 4; bases outside the gene matches: 5. The CDR3 is 15 residues long. Germline CDR1 reads LGHNA; CDR2 reads YSLEER.

The V gene is TRBV28, the J gene TRBJ2-1; D perhaps matches TRBD1 (6 bases). Trimming cost V 3 bases and J 6 bases, with 15 bases left between them. Germline V gives CDR1 MDHEN, CDR2 SYDVKM. The CDR3 extends over 15 amino acids. The CDR3, as DNA: TGTGCCAGCAGTTTGTGGGGACCCAGGGGCAATGAGCAGTTCTTC. Its protein is CASSLWGPRGNEQFF.